This T cell receptor (beta chain) derives from a study of vaccination effects on CD4 cells after COVID-19. Study-level background: Every participant took two doses of the BNT162b2 or mRNA-1273 vaccine. General study results and limits: Marked contraction was observed in infection-induced and vaccine-induced clones late after vaccination.

TCRdb's copy holds only in-frame clones and misses some; the assay was immunoSEQ multiplex PCR. Among 45,000 to 60,000 clones listed, around three quarters were seen once. Turning to this clone: Its antigen is as yet unknown.

Germline V gene sequence: CDR1 MNHEY, CDR2 SVGAGI. The V end was cut by 6 bases, the J end by 4 bases, with 15 bases between. This CDR3 has 14 residues. Cells that had been cultured for 10 days were the source of isolated CD4+ T cells. The vaccine recipients had no prior SARS-CoV-2 infection, with negative nucleocapsid antibodies. Half the medium was replaced with IL-2 medium on days 3 and 7. The chain recombines TRBV6-5 with TRBJ1-2, with D unresolved. The sequence was collected from a human donor who received a COVID-19 vaccine. The source was CD4+ T cells from PBMCs cultured without peptide, collected before COVID-19 vaccination. The CDR3 loop reads CASSVVPKGYGYTF. CDR3 DNA: TGTGCCAGCAGCGTAGTCCCTAAGGGCTATGGCTACACCTTC.